A selection of T cell receptor beta chains follows, all from one sample in a study of blood T cell repertoires in COVID-19. TCRdb's table, derived via immunoSEQ multiplex PCR, lists solely in-frame clones and lacks some. The data show 200,000 to 300,000 clones, about 90% seen once. Sample: PBMCs or T cells enriched from blood (not recorded which). The receptors stem from a middle-aged man who had been exposed to COVID-19. Each CDR3 is given with its conserved first and last residue. A D gene is named only where the DNA matches it firmly. Not all rows give a size; the values are once, few, many and, for expanded clones, a class.

CDR3 | DNA | V | D | size | J
CASRWTSGGAHIQYF | TGTGCCAGCAGATGGACTAGCGGGGGGGCACACATTCAGTACTTC | TRBV6-5 | TRBD2 | NA | TRBJ2-4
CASGLAGMENTGELFF | TGTGCCAGTGGACTAGCGGGAATGGAGAACACCGGGGAGCTGTTTTTT | TRBV7-9 | TRBD2 | NA | TRBJ2-2
CAISGDRRNTEAFF | TGTGCCATCAGTGGGGACAGGCGTAACACTGAAGCTTTCTTT | TRBV10-3 | TRBD1 | NA | TRBJ1-1
CASSLPREVSINEQFF | TGTGCCAGCAGCTTGCCGCGGGAGGTCAGTATCAATGAGCAGTTCTTC | TRBV11-2 | TRBD2 | NA | TRBJ2-1
CASSYRTGGRGMNEQFF | TGCGCCAGCAGCTACCGGACAGGGGGCAGGGGTATGAATGAGCAGTTCTTC | TRBV4-1 | TRBD1 | NA | TRBJ2-1
CASSLGHLSSGNTIYF | TGTGCCAGCAGCTTGGGACACCTCAGCTCTGGAAACACCATATATTTT | TRBV11-3 | NA | NA | TRBJ1-3
CASSFRFYGYTF | TGTGCCAGCAGTTTCCGGTTCTATGGCTACACCTTC | TRBV12-3/TRBV12-4 | NA | once | TRBJ1-2
CASSLEPAGESEAFF | TGTGCCAGCAGCTTAGAACCTGCAGGGGAAAGTGAAGCTTTCTTT | TRBV11-2 | NA | NA | TRBJ1-1
CASSLGQFYEQYF | TGTGCCAGCAGCTTAGGACAGTTCTACGAGCAGTACTTC | TRBV11-2 | NA | NA | TRBJ2-7
CASSLAGVNSPLHF | TGCGCCAGCAGCTTGGCAGGGGTTAATTCACCCCTCCACTTT | TRBV5-1 | NA | NA | TRBJ1-6
CASSQGLGQGFYNEQFF | TGTGCCAGCAGCCAGGGATTAGGACAGGGATTCTACAATGAGCAGTTCTTC | TRBV14 | TRBD1 | NA | TRBJ2-1
CASSLEQGVNSPLHF | TGTGCCAGCAGCTTAGAACAGGGGGTTAATTCACCCCTCCACTTT | TRBV7-9 | TRBD1 | NA | TRBJ1-6
CASSETGPNYGYTF | TGTGCCAGCAGTGAAACAGGACCAAACTATGGCTACACCTTC | TRBV6-1 | NA | NA | TRBJ1-2
CASSPEGGDRELFF | TGTGCCAGCAGCCCCGAAGGGGGGGACCGGGAGCTGTTTTTT | TRBV7-3 | NA | few | TRBJ2-2
CASSSPKRANEKLFF | TGTGCCAGCAGTTCCCCGAAGAGGGCTAATGAAAAACTGTTTTTT | TRBV28 | NA | NA | TRBJ1-4
CASSDPSRTGQDKKLFF | TGTGCCAGCAGTGACCCGTCCCGGACGGGCCAGGACAAAAAACTGTTTTTT | TRBV2 | NA | NA | TRBJ1-4
CASSSTGDGGYTF | TGTGCCAGCAGTTCTACAGGGGACGGAGGCTACACCTTC | TRBV27 | TRBD1 | NA | TRBJ1-2
CASRGLAGNYNEQFF | TGTGCCAGTAGAGGACTAGCGGGGAACTACAATGAGCAGTTCTTC | TRBV19 | TRBD2 | NA | TRBJ2-1
CASSEPGYNYGYTF | TGTGCCAGCAGTGAACCGGGATATAACTATGGCTACACCTTC | TRBV6-1 | NA | NA | TRBJ1-2
CASSGTLQGWGNQPQHF | TGTGCCAGTAGTGGGACTTTACAGGGGTGGGGCAATCAGCCCCAGCATTTT | TRBV19 | TRBD1 | NA | TRBJ1-5
CASSLDPGYGELFF | TGTGCCAGCAGCTTAGATCCGGGTTACGGGGAGCTGTTTTTT | TRBV11-2 | NA | NA | TRBJ2-2
CAWSELTGNTEAFF | TGTGCCTGGAGCGAGCTTACAGGGAACACTGAAGCTTTCTTT | TRBV30 | NA | NA | TRBJ1-1
CASSFVTGGLEQFF | TGTGCCAGCAGCTTTGTCACCGGGGGGCTGGAGCAGTTCTTC | TRBV7-9 | NA | NA | TRBJ2-1
CASSLDIRRDVAFF | TGTGCCAGCAGCTTAGATATCAGGAGGGACGTAGCTTTCTTT | TRBV7-2 | NA | NA | TRBJ1-1
CASSLGLAGGVDEQFF | TGCGCCAGCAGCTTAGGACTAGCGGGCGGAGTCGATGAGCAGTTCTTC | TRBV5-1 | TRBD2 | NA | TRBJ2-1
CAIRTSPQGGFYNEQFF | TGTGCCATCAGAACGAGTCCGCAAGGGGGCTTTTACAATGAGCAGTTCTTC | TRBV10-3 | TRBD1 | NA | TRBJ2-1
CASRLNTRGGGETQYF | TGTGCAAGTCGCTTAAATACCCGTGGGGGAGGGGAGACCCAGTACTTC | TRBV12-2 | NA | many | TRBJ2-5
CASSLFRDNSPLHF | TGTGCCAGCAGCTTATTCAGGGATAATTCACCCCTCCACTTT | TRBV7-8 | NA | NA | TRBJ1-6
CASSGQQTYNYGYTF | TGTGCCAGCAGCGGACAGCAGACATATAACTATGGCTACACCTTC | TRBV9 | NA | NA | TRBJ1-2
CAAGDAGQINQPQHF | TGTGCCGCTGGCGATGCGGGACAGATAAATCAGCCCCAGCATTTT | TRBV19 | TRBD1 | NA | TRBJ1-5
CASSLGGLAGSSYNEQFF | TGTGCCAGCAGCCTAGGGGGACTAGCGGGGTCCTCCTACAATGAGCAGTTCTTC | TRBV7-2 | TRBD2 | NA | TRBJ2-1
CASSSWGGGQGARWGTDTQYF | TGTGCCAGCAGCTCCTGGGGGGGCGGACAGGGGGCGCGATGGGGCACAGATACGCAGTATTTT | TRBV27 | TRBD1 | NA | TRBJ2-3
CASSVGPPQGGSQETQYF | TGTGCCAGCAGCGTTGGCCCCCCACAGGGAGGGAGTCAAGAGACCCAGTACTTC | TRBV9 | NA | NA | TRBJ2-5
CAISESGQLGKAFF | TGTGCCATCAGTGAGTCGGGGCAGTTGGGCAAAGCTTTCTTT | TRBV10-3 | NA | once | TRBJ1-1
CASSPPQDYEQYF | TGTGCCAGCTCACCACCACAAGACTACGAGCAGTACTTC | TRBV18 | NA | NA | TRBJ2-7
CASSLRGQGGTEAFF | TGTGCCAGCAGCTTAAGGGGACAGGGAGGGACTGAAGCTTTCTTT | TRBV7-3 | TRBD1 | once | TRBJ1-1
CASRRDHGPGGELFF | TGTGCCAGCAGGCGGGATCACGGACCGGGCGGGGAGCTGTTTTTT | TRBV28 | NA | NA | TRBJ2-2
CASGTSRGNEQFF | TGTGCCAGCGGGACTAGTCGTGGCAATGAGCAGTTCTTC | TRBV2 | TRBD2 | NA | TRBJ2-1
CASSAVAGAYNEQFF | TGTGCCAGCAGCGCCGTAGCGGGAGCTTACAATGAGCAGTTCTTC | TRBV9 | TRBD2 | NA | TRBJ2-1
CASSAGLPHTEAFF | TGTGCCAGCAGCGCAGGGTTACCCCACACTGAAGCTTTCTTT | TRBV9 | NA | NA | TRBJ1-1
CASSMGSGGGTDTQYF | TGTGCCAGTAGTATGGGGAGCGGGGGGGGCACAGATACGCAGTATTTT | TRBV19 | TRBD2 | NA | TRBJ2-3
CASSFNSLNEQFF | TGTGCCAGCAGTTTTAATTCTCTGAATGAGCAGTTCTTC | TRBV25-1 | NA | NA | TRBJ2-1
CASSLDGGLENIQYF | TGTGCCAGCAGCTTAGATGGCGGGTTGGAAAACATTCAGTACTTC | TRBV7-3 | NA | NA | TRBJ2-4
CASSFSTSGRAIDTQYF | TGCGCCAGCAGCTTCAGTACTAGCGGGAGGGCCATAGATACGCAGTATTTT | TRBV5-1 | TRBD2 | NA | TRBJ2-3
CASSLKETGPGYTF | TGTGCCAGCAGTTTAAAAGAGACAGGACCGGGCTACACCTTC | TRBV27 | NA | once | TRBJ1-2